This T cell receptor (beta chain) originates from a study of blood T cell repertoires in COVID-19. The CDR3 contains 16 residues. Looked up from germline, CDR1 is SGHDT and CDR2 is YYEEEE. Trimming removed 3 bases from V and 5 bases from J; junction bases left unmatched: 12. Libraries were prepared by immunoSEQ multiplex PCR; TCRdb keeps only in-frame clonotypes and omits some of them. The sample consists of 200,000 to 250,000 clones, 84% of them appearing once. This receptor was identified in a man in his sixties who had recovered from COVID-19. The genes are TRBV5-6 and TRBJ2-3; TRBD2 matches at 7 bases. Source material: PBMCs or T cells enriched from blood (not recorded which). The CDR3 DNA follows: TGTGCCAGCAGCTGGGGACTGGGCGGGGGAAGAGATACGCAGTATTTT. Translating gives CASSWGLGGGRDTQYF.